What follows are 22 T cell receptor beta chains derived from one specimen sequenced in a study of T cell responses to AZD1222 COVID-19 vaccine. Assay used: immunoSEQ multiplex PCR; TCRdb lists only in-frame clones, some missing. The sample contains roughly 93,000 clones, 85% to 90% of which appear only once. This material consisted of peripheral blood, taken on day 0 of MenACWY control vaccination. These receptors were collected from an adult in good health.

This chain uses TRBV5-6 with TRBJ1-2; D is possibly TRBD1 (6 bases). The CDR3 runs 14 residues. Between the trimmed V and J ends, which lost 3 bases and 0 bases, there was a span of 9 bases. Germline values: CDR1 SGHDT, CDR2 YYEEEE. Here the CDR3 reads CASSYQGPNYGYTF. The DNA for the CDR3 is TGTGCCAGCAGCTATCAGGGGCCTAACTATGGCTACACCTTC.

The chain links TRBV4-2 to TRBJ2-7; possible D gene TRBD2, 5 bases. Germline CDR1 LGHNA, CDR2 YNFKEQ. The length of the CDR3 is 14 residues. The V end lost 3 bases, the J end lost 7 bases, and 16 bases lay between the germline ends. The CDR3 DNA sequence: TGTGCCAGCAGCCAGGAAGCGATGGGCGGGGAGCAGTACTTC. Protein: CASSQEAMGGEQYF.

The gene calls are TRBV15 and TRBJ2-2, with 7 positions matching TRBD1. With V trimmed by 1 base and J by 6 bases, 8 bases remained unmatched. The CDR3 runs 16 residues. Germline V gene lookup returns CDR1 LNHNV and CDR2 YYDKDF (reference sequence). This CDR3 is CATSRAGATGAGELFF. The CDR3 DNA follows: TGTGCCACCAGCAGAGCCGGCGCTACAGGGGCCGGGGAGCTGTTTTTT.

Written as DNA, the CDR3 is TGCGCCAGCAGTGACGTGACAGGGGGCTCCTACGAGCAGTACTTC. It translates to CASSDVTGGSYEQYF. The J gene is TRBJ2-7, the V gene TRBV10-2; 9 nucleotides match TRBD1. The CDR3 covers 15 residues. The ends lost 3 bases at V and 0 bases at J; junction bases unmatched: 3. The germline gives CDR1 WSHSY, CDR2 SAAADI.

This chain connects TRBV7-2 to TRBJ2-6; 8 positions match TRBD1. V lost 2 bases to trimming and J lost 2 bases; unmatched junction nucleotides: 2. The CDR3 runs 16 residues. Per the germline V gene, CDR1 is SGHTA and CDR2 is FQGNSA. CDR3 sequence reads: CASSLQGAAGANVLTF. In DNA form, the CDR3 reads TGTGCCAGCAGCTTACAGGGGGCGGCTGGGGCCAACGTCCTGACTTTC.

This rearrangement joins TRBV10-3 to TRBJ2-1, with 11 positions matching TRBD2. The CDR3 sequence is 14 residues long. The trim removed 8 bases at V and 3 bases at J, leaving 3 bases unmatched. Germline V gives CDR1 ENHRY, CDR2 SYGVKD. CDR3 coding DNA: TGTGCCATCGGAACTAGCGGGGGCTACAATGAGCAGTTCTTC. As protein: CAIGTSGGYNEQFF.

The CDR3 region is CASSVAGSYNEQFF. CDR3 sequence (DNA): TGTGCCAGCAGCGTGGCAGGGTCATACAATGAGCAGTTCTTC. This rearrangement joins TRBV9 to TRBJ2-1; a possible D gene is TRBD1 (5 bases). This CDR3 spans 14 amino acids. Germline CDR1 is SGDLS and CDR2 is YYNGEE. The V and J ends lost 2 bases and 4 bases respectively, with 10 bases between them.

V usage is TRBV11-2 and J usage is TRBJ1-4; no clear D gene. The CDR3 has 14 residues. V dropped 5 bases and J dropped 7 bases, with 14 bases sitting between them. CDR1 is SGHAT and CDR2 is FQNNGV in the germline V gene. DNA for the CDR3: TGTGCCAGCAGCCGTATAGGGAGAATTGAAAAACTGTTTTTT. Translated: CASSRIGRIEKLFF.

The CDR3 reads CASSPQRGLYNEQFF. The CDR3 nucleotides are TGCGCCAGCAGTCCGCAGCGGGGGCTGTACAATGAGCAGTTCTTC. The chain has TRBV4-3 and TRBJ2-1, with TRBD2 matching 8 bases. V shed 6 bases, J shed 4 bases, and the junction held 8 bases outside the gene matches. This CDR3 is built from 15 residues. Germline V gives CDR1 LGHNA, CDR2 YSLEER.

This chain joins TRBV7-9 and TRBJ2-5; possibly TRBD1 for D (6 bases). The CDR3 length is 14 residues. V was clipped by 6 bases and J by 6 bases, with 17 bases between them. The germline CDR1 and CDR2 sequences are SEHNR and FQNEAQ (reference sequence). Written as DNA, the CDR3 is TGTGCCAGCAGTGTGGGACAATCGTCCCAGACCCAGTACTTC. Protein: CASSVGQSSQTQYF.

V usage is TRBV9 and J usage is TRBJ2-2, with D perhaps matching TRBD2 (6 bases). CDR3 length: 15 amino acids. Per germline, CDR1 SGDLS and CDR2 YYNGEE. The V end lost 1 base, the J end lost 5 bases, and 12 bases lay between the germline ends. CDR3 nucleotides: TGTGCCAGCAGCGTAAAGGAGGGGAGAACCGGGGAGCTGTTTTTT. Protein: CASSVKEGRTGELFF. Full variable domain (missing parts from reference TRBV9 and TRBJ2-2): DSGVTQTPKHLITATGQRVTLRCSPRSGDLSVYWYQQSLDQGLQFLIQYYNGEERAKGNILERFSAQQFPDLHSELNLSSLELGDSALYFCASSVKEGRTGELFFGEGSRLTVL.

CDR3 loop: CASSIRVSSETQYF. CDR3 DNA sequence: TGTGCCAGTAGTATCAGGGTATCGTCAGAGACCCAGTACTTC. This chain links TRBV19 with TRBJ2-5; weak D call: TRBD1 (5 bases). V lost 3 bases, J lost 4 bases, and 12 bases lay in between. In germline, CDR1 is LNHDA, CDR2 SQIVND (reference sequence). The CDR3 contains 14 residues.

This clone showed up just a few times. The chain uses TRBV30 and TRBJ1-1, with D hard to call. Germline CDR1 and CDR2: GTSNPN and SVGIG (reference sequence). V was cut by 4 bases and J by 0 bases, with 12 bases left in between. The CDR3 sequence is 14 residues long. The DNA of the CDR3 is TGTGCCTGGACGGACGTAACCATGAACACTGAAGCTTTCTTT. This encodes CAWTDVTMNTEAFF.

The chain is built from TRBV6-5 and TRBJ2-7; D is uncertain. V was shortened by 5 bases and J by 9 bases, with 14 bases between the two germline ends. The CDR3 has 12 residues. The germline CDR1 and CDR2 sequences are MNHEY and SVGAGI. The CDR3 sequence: CASSPTITTQYF. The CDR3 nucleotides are TGTGCCAGCAGTCCCACTATCACGACGCAGTACTTC.

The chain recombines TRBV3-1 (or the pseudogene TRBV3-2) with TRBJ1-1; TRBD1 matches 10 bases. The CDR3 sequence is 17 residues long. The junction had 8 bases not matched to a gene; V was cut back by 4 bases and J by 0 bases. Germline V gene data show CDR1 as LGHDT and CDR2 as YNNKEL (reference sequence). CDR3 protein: CASSPGGTGDLNTEAFF. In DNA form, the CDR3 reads TGTGCCAGCAGCCCGGGGGGGACAGGGGATCTGAACACTGAAGCTTTCTTT.

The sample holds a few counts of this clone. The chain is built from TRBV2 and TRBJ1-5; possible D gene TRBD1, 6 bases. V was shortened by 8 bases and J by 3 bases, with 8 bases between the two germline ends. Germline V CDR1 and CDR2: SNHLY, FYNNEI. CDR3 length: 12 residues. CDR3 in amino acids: CASHRDNQPQHF. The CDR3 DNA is TGTGCCAGCCACAGGGACAATCAGCCCCAGCATTTT. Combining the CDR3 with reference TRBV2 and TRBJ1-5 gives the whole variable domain EPEVTQTPSHQVTQMGQEVILRCVPISNHLYFYWYRQILGQKVEFLVSFYNNEISEKSEIFDDQFSVERPDGSNFTLKIRSTKLEDSAMYFCASHRDNQPQHFGDGTRLSIL.

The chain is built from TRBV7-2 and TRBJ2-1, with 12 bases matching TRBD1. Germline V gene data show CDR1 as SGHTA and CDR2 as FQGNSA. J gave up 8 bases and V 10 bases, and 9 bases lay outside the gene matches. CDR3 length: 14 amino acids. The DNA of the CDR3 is TGTGCCATCGATCCGGGACAGGGGGCTGATGAGCAGTTCTTC. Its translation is CAIDPGQGADEQFF.

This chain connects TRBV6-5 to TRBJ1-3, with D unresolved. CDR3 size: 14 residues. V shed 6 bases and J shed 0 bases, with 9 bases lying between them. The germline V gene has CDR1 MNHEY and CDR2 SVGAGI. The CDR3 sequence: CASRAQYSGNTIYF. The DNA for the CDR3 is TGTGCCAGCAGGGCTCAATACTCTGGAAACACCATATATTTT.

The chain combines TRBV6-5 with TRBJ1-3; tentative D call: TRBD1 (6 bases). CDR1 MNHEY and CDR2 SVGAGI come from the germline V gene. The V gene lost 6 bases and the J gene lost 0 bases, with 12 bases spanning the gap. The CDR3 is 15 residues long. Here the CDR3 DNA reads TGTGCCAGCAGCCAAGGAGGGGGCTCTGGAAACACCATATATTTT. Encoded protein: CASSQGGGSGNTIYF.

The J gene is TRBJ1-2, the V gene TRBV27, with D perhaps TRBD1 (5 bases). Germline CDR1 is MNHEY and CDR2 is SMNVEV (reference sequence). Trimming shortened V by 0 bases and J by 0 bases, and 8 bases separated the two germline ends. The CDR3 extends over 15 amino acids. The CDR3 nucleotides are TGTGCCAGCAGTTTATCGGGGGTTGCTAACTATGGCTACACCTTC. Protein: CASSLSGVANYGYTF.

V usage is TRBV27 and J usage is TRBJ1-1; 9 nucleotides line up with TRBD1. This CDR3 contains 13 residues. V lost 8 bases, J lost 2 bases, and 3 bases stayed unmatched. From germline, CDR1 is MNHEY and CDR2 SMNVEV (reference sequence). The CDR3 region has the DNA TGTGCCAGCCGCACAGGGGGCAACACTGAAGCTTTCTTT. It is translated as CASRTGGNTEAFF.

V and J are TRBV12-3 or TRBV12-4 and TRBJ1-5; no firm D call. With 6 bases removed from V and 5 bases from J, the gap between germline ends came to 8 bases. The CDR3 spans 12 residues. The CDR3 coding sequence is TGTGCCAGCAGCCAACACTATCAGCCCCAGCATTTT. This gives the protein CASSQHYQPQHF.